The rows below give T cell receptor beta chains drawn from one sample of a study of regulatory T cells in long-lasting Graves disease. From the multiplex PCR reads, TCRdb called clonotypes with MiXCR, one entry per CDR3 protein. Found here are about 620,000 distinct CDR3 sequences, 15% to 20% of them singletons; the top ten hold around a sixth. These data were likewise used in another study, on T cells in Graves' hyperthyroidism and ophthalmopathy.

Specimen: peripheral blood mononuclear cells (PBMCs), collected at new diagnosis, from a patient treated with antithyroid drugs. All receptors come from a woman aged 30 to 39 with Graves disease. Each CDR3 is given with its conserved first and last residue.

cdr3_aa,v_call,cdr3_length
CASSLGGGTGYEQYF,TRBV11-2,15
CATRIGATNEKLFF,TRBV15,14
CASSQDKYGYTF,TRBV3-1,12
CASSLGGPGGYTF,TRBV7-6,13
CASSQDTRTYEQYF,TRBV4-2,14
CASSLRAGLAGPGSYEQYF,TRBV19,19
CAWAQGETQYF,TRBV30,11
CASSDAPGELFF,TRBV2,12
CASSSWGLEGNEQFF,TRBV7-3,15
CASIQGGKGVREPQHF,TRBV6-2/TRBV6-3,16
CAIRTGVNEKLFF,TRBV10-3,13
CASSLTLTGRSYNEQFF,TRBV7-9,17
CASGYTGNTIYF,TRBV2,12
CASSPPSLETQYF,TRBV18,13
CASRPARGEWTEAFF,TRBV28,15
CASSLQMTEAFF,TRBV28,12
CASSSWEGDPRTF,TRBV12-3/TRBV12-4,13
CASSELGVGAGPYEQYF,TRBV2,17
CASSSAVSGSTIYF,TRBV5-1,14